This T cell receptor beta chain is from a study of T cell repertoires in cytomegalovirus infection. Study information: Indications of both CMV infection and matching HLA type were provided by public TCR beta signatures.

Germline-derived CDR1 and CDR2 are DFQATT and SNEGSKA (reference sequence). Trimming left V 3 bases short and J 1 base short, with 7 bases between. The CDR3 loop spans 13 amino acids. Notes on the study in general: The ex vivo response was dominated by HLA-C-restricted CMV-specific TCR beta clonotypes. Pooled public TCR beta family frequency picked out CMV carriers with the relevant HLA.

This clonotype has more than one count but fewer than ten. Its antigen is as yet unknown. TCRdb ran MiXCR on the reads and lists one entry per CDR3 protein. The profile shows 250,000 to 300,000 distinct CDR3 sequences, about 13% of them singletons. The sample comprised PBMCs. This TCR came from a human donor in good health (CMV status not recorded). Some clones in this sample may be carry-over from other donors' samples. The chain joins TRBV20-1 to TRBJ1-5; no clear D. CDR3 nucleotide sequence: TGCAGTGCTAGGTTGGGAAGCAATCAGCCCCAGCATTTT. Encoded protein: CSARLGSNQPQHF.